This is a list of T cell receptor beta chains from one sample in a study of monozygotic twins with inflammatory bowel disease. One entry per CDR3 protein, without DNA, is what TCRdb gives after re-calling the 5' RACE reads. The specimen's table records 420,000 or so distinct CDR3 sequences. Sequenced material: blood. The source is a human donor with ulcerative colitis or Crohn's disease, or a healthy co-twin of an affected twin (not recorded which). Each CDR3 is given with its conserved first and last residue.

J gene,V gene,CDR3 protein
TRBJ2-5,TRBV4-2,CASSLGTEPQYF
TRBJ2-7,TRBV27,CAAAPGPGTYEQYF
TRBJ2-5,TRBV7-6,CASSRTSGRFQETQYF
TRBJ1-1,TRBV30,CASRGSDTEAFF
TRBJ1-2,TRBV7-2,CASSQTAYGYTF
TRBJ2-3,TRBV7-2,CASSLGGTRTDTQYF
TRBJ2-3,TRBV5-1,CASSLEGASTDTQYF
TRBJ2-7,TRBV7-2,CASTPRGNYEQYF
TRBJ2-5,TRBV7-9,CASSGGLGGETQYF
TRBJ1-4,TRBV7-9,CASSLGDGARLNEKLFF
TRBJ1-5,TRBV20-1,CSARGDRFNQPQHF
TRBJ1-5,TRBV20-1,CSAYWGAGDSNQPQHF
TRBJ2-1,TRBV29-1,CSVGTVEHPGGGSYNEQFF
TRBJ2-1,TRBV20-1,CSARGWGSRGYNEQFF
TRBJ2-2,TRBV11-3,CASSLGGGAVGELFF
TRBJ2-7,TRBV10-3,CAISDGSLVREQYF
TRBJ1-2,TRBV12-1,CASEGWFDGGYTF
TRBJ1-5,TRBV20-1,CSAKTGGMHQPQHF
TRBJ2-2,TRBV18,CASSPPGPYTGELFF
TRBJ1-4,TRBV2,CASSGQYGLQDGKLFF
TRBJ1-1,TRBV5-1,CASSLISQNTEAFF
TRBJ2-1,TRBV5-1,CASRYRGDNEQFF
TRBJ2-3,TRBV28,CASSFGLGGKSDTQYF
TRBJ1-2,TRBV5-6,CASTPGEAHYGYTF
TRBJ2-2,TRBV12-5,CASGIHGAGELFF
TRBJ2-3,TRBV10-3,CAIGNPDTQYF
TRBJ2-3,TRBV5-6,CASSLVAAATDTQYF
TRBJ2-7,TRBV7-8,CASSPHASVDYEQYF
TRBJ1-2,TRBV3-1,CASSQKTGGYTF
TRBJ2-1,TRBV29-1,CSVLPGNNEQFF
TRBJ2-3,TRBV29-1,CSVLTGGGRTHTDTQYF